This T cell receptor beta chain was captured in a study of post-analysis software for immune sequencing data. The TCR beta cDNA libraries carried unique molecular identifiers. Via MiXCR, TCRdb re-called the PCR reads, giving one row per CDR3 protein. There are roughly 600,000 distinct CDR3 sequences in the sample; 44% occur only once, and under 2% lies in the top ten. This clonotype was recorded a few times. Its antigen is undetermined. V shed 8 bases and J shed 7 bases, with 11 bases lying between them. Germline V gene data show CDR1 as ENHRY and CDR2 as SYGVKD. The CDR3 is 11 residues long. Whole-study findings and limits: There were five TRBV segments more frequent in patients than controls, and TRBV5-6, TRBV5-1 and TRBV20-1 were among them.

Sequencing was done on a sample of blood. The rearrangement joins TRBV10-3 to TRBJ1-2; D remains ambiguous. The sequence derives from a girl aged 5 to 17 with multiple sclerosis. This CDR3 is CAIGEGGGYTF. In nucleotides, the CDR3 is TGTGCCATCGGGGAGGGAGGTGGCTACACCTTC.